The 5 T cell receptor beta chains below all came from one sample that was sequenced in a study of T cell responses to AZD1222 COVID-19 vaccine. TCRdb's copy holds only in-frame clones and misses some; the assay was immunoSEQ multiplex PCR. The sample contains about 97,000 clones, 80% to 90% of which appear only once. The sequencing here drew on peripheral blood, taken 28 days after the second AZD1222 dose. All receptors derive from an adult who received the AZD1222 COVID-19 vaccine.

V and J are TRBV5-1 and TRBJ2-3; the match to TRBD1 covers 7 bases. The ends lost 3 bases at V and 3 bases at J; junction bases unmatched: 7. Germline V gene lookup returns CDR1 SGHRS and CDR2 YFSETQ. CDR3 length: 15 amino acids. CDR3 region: CASSYGQAGTDTQYF. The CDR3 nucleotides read TGCGCCAGCAGCTACGGACAGGCGGGTACAGATACGCAGTATTTT.

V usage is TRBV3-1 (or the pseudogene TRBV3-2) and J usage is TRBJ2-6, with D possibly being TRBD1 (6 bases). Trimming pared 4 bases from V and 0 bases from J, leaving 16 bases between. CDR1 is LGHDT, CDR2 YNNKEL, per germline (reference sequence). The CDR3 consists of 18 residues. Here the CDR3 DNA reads TGTGCCAGCAGCCGACGCCGGGACACCATCTCTGGGGCCAACGTCCTGACTTTC. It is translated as CASSRRRDTISGANVLTF.

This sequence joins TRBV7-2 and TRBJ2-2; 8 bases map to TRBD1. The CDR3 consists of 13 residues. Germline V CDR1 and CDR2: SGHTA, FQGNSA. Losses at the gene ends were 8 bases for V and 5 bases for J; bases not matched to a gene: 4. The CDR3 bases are TGTGCCAGCCGCCGGACAGGGACCGGGGAGCTGTTTTTT. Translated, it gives CASRRTGTGELFF.

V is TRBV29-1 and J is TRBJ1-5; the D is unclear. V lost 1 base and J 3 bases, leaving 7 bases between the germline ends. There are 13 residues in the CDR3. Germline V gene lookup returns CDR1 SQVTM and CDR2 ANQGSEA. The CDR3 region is CSVEVSPNQPQHF. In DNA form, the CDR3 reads TGCAGCGTTGAAGTATCCCCCAATCAGCCCCAGCATTTT.

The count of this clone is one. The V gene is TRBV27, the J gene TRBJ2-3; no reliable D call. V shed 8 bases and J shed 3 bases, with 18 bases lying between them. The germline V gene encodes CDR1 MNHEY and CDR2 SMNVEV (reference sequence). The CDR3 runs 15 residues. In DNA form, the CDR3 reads TGTGCCAGCCAGTTGTCTTTGGTTCGGACAGATACGCAGTATTTT. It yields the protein CASQLSLVRTDTQYF.